These 15 T cell receptor beta chains were sequenced from one sample in a study of blood T cell repertoires in COVID-19. Profiled with immunoSEQ multiplex PCR; TCRdb holds only in-frame clones, not every one. The sample comprises around 78,000 clones, 75% to 90% of which are singletons, and 1.2% rests with the top ten. The specimen sequenced was PBMCs or T cells enriched from blood (not recorded which). These receptors came from a woman aged 45-65 years with acute COVID-19.

In DNA form, the CDR3 reads TGTGCCAGCAGCGGACTAGTCTACGAGCAGTACTTC. This codes for CASSGLVYEQYF. The V and J genes are TRBV11-2 and TRBJ2-7; 7 bases match TRBD2. The germline V gene has CDR1 SGHAT and CDR2 FQNNGV. J was trimmed by 3 bases and V by 5 bases; bases with no gene match: 1. The CDR3 runs 12 residues.

This chain connects TRBV9 to TRBJ2-1; 7 bases are a match to TRBD2. The ends lost 2 bases at V and 6 bases at J; junction bases unmatched: 11. The CDR3 length is 16 residues. Germline V lookup: CDR1 SGDLS, CDR2 YYNGEE. CDR3 DNA: TGTGCCAGCAGCGTGGGAGGTGGGAGGGCGGGCAATGAGCAGTTCTTC. Protein product: CASSVGGGRAGNEQFF.

This chain uses TRBV14 with TRBJ1-3, with TRBD1 matching over 9 bases. Germline loops: CDR1 SGHDN, CDR2 FVKESK. This CDR3 contains 17 residues. After removal of 3 bases from V and 4 bases from J, the junction contained 10 bases not matched to a gene. CDR3 coding DNA: TGTGCCAGCAGCCAGGGGTTAGACAGGGGGTTGGGAAACACCATATATTTT. Protein product: CASSQGLDRGLGNTIYF.

The chain couples TRBV11-2 to TRBJ2-3; D remains unclear. CDR3 size: 12 residues. V shed 4 bases and J shed 2 bases, with 4 bases lying between them. Germline CDR1 reads SGHAT; CDR2 reads FQNNGV. CDR3 protein: CASSSHTDTQYF. The CDR3, as DNA: TGTGCCAGCAGCTCACACACAGATACGCAGTATTTT.

In DNA, the CDR3 is TGTGCCAGCGGACAGGGGTACTACGAGCAGTACTTC. It yields the protein CASGQGYYEQYF. This chain links TRBV11-2 with TRBJ2-7; TRBD1 agrees at 9 bases. CDR3 length: 12 amino acids. Germline V gene lookup returns CDR1 SGHAT and CDR2 FQNNGV. V lost 8 bases to trimming and J lost 3 bases; unmatched junction nucleotides: 2.

This chain uses TRBV6-5 with TRBJ1-5; possible D gene TRBD1, 6 bases. The CDR3 is made up of 14 amino acids. Germline V gives CDR1 MNHEY, CDR2 SVGAGI. Trimming left V 6 bases short and J 2 bases short, with 11 bases between. CDR3 region: CASRAGVRNQPQHF. The CDR3 coding sequence is TGTGCCAGCAGGGCAGGGGTCCGCAATCAGCCCCAGCATTTT.

This clone ranks as large. The chain recombines TRBV5-5 with TRBJ1-5; D is undetermined. Germline V gene sequence: CDR1 SGHKS, CDR2 YYEKEE (reference sequence). V gave up 1 base and J gave up 5 bases, with 13 bases separating them. This CDR3 comprises 15 residues. The CDR3 loop is CASSLLPSRDQPQHF. In nucleotides, the CDR3 is TGTGCCAGCAGCTTGTTGCCCAGTCGGGATCAGCCCCAGCATTTT.

The chain combines TRBV7-8 with TRBJ1-5, with D unresolved. V was cut by 3 bases and J by 7 bases, with 10 bases left in between. In germline, CDR1 is SGHVS, CDR2 FQNEAQ. The CDR3 has 13 amino acids. Written as DNA, the CDR3 is TGTGCCAGCAGCTTCAGAAGCGGACAGCCCCAGCATTTT. Translated: CASSFRSGQPQHF.

CDR3 coding DNA: TGTGCCAGTAGCAGATTCCGGGACAGGGGAGTTCAAGAGACCCAGTACTTC. It is translated as CASSRFRDRGVQETQYF. The chain is built from TRBV19 and TRBJ2-5; 10 positions match TRBD1. The V gene's germline CDR1 is LNHDA and CDR2 SQIVND (reference sequence). V trimming: 6 bases; J trimming: 2 bases; junction bases outside the gene matches: 12. This CDR3 spans 17 amino acids.

This chain uses TRBV4-2 with TRBJ2-1, with 7 bases aligning to TRBD2. Germline CDR1 and CDR2: LGHNA and YNFKEQ. The CDR3 extends over 18 amino acids. Trimming took 0 bases from V and 0 from J; bases not matched to a gene: 8. CDR3 loop: CASSQEAAGALSYNEQFF. CDR3 bases: TGTGCCAGCAGCCAAGAGGCCGCGGGAGCCCTCTCCTACAATGAGCAGTTCTTC.

The gene calls are TRBV5-6 and TRBJ2-5; TRBD1 aligns across 10 bases. Germline trimming cut 1 base from V and 5 bases from J; bases unmatched to any gene: 8. CDR3 size: 16 residues. Looked up from germline, CDR1 is SGHDT and CDR2 is YYEEEE. CDR3: CASSLFGTGVGETQYF. The CDR3 region has the DNA TGTGCCAGCAGCTTGTTCGGGACAGGGGTCGGGGAGACCCAGTACTTC.

This clone was observed once. The chain is built from TRBV4-1 and TRBJ2-3; TRBD2 matches 10 bases. With 1 base clipped from V and 1 base from J, the junction kept 14 bases outside the gene matches. The CDR3 length is 20 residues. Germline V gene data show CDR1 as MGHRA and CDR2 as YSYEKL. As DNA, the CDR3 is TGCGCCAGCAGCCAAGCACCCAACATAGCTAGCGGGAGTGGCACAGATACGCAGTATTTT. This encodes CASSQAPNIASGSGTDTQYF.

The rearrangement joins TRBV5-6 to TRBJ2-4; 9 nucleotides agree with TRBD1. Germline CDR1 SGHDT, CDR2 YYEEEE. Unmatched junction bases numbered 4, after V lost 2 bases and J lost 7 bases. The CDR3 runs 14 residues. The CDR3 protein is CASSFWTGANIQYF. In DNA form, the CDR3 reads TGTGCCAGCAGCTTCTGGACAGGGGCGAACATTCAGTACTTC.

This sequence joins TRBV5-1 and TRBJ1-1; possibly TRBD1 for D (5 bases). Germline CDR1 is SGHRS and CDR2 is YFSETQ. The V end lost 4 bases, the J end lost 1 base, and 8 bases lay between the germline ends. This CDR3 region has 13 residues. The CDR3 DNA follows: TGCGCCAGCAGCCGACAGTGGAACACTGAAGCTTTCTTT. Protein: CASSRQWNTEAFF.

This clone was seen a few times. J is TRBJ2-7 and V is TRBV27, with TRBD2 identical over 14 bases. V lost 2 bases and J lost 3; bases outside the gene matches: 3. The CDR3 extends over 16 amino acids. The germline gives CDR1 MNHEY, CDR2 SMNVEV (reference sequence). Here the CDR3 reads CASSLAGTSGSYEQYF. The CDR3 DNA reads TGTGCCAGCAGTTTAGCCGGGACTAGCGGGAGCTACGAGCAGTACTTC.